Shown below are 30 T cell receptor beta chains from a single sample sequenced in a study of T-cell memory formation after mild COVID-19. Using its own MiXCR run on the 5' RACE reads, TCRdb lists one record per CDR3 protein. The profile shows 550,000 to 700,000 distinct CDR3 sequences, 17% of them singletons. The specimen was PBMCs or a T cell subset sorted from them (not recorded which). These TCRs come from an adult woman who had mild COVID-19 (a few samples of this study predate the infection). Cell type and time point are not known.

This clonotype was observed a handful of times. The J gene is TRBJ2-1, the V gene TRBV24-1, with a weak D call TRBD1 (6 bases). The CDR3 extends over 12 amino acids. Germline V CDR1 and CDR2: KGHDR, SFDVKD. V was cut by 8 bases and J by 7 bases, with 11 bases left in between. The CDR3 bases are TGTGCCACCAAGGCAGGGGATAATGAGCAGTTCTTC. Translation: CATKAGDNEQFF.

The chain couples TRBV4-2 to TRBJ2-2; TRBD1 might be the D (5 bases). CDR3 length: 16 residues. V dropped 0 bases and J dropped 1 base, with 9 bases sitting between them. Looked up from germline, CDR1 is LGHNA and CDR2 is YNFKEQ. The CDR3 DNA reads TGTGCCAGCAGCCAAGAGCCCAGGGTGAACACCGGGGAGCTGTTTTTT. It codes for CASSQEPRVNTGELFF.

The gene calls are TRBV7-9 and TRBJ2-1; 11 bases map to TRBD2. Unmatched junction bases numbered 5, after V lost 2 bases and J lost 2 bases. The CDR3 runs 17 residues. Germline assignment: CDR1 SEHNR and CDR2 FQNEAQ (reference sequence). CDR3 residues: CASSLLLAGETYNEQFF. CDR3 bases: TGTGCCAGCAGCTTACTACTAGCGGGAGAGACCTACAATGAGCAGTTCTTC.

This clonotype has a handful of counts. Its ends do not fully match the called genes, so a read error is possible. V gene TRBV3-1 combines with J gene TRBJ2-7; 7 bases match TRBD2. The CDR3 has 15 amino acids. Germline values: CDR1 LGHDT, CDR2 YNNKEL (reference sequence). CDR3 protein: CASRGFASGSYQQYF. The CDR3 DNA sequence: TGTGCCAGCAGAGGCTTTGCTAGCGGTTCCTACCAGCAGTACTTC.

CDR3 nucleotides: TGCGCCAGCAGCTTGGTGGCAGAGTACAATGAGCAGTTCTTC. Translated, it gives CASSLVAEYNEQFF. The rearrangement uses TRBV5-1 and TRBJ2-1; D remains unclear. With 0 bases removed from V and 4 bases from J, the gap between germline ends came to 8 bases. This CDR3 has 14 amino acids. The germline gives CDR1 SGHRS, CDR2 YFSETQ. Complete variable domain (other parts from reference TRBV5-1 and TRBJ2-1): KAGVTQTPRYLIKTRGQQVTLSCSPISGHRSVSWYQQTPGQGLQFLFEYFSETQRNKGNFPGRFSGRQFSNSRSEMNVSTLELGDSALYLCASSLVAEYNEQFFGPGTRLTVL.

The J gene is TRBJ2-1, the V gene TRBV24-1; the D is unclear. Germline CDR1 and CDR2: KGHDR and SFDVKD. Deletions cut 5 bases from V and 6 bases from J, with 4 bases between. The CDR3 extends over 11 amino acids. The CDR3 DNA reads as TGTGCCACCAGTGTCGGCAATGAGCAGTTCTTC. Encoded protein: CATSVGNEQFF.

The chain combines TRBV6-2 or TRBV6-3 with TRBJ2-7, with 7 bases identical to TRBD1. Germline V gives CDR1 MNHEY, CDR2 SVGEGT. The length of the CDR3 is 14 residues. The J segment lost 6 bases and the V segment lost 3 bases, leaving 8 bases of the junction unmatched. The chain's CDR3 is CASSYPAGGPEQYF. The CDR3 DNA is TGTGCCAGCAGTTATCCAGCAGGGGGTCCCGAGCAGTACTTC.

The chain couples TRBV9 to TRBJ2-7, with 9 bases identical to TRBD2. Germline CDR1 is SGDLS and CDR2 is YYNGEE. This CDR3 has 16 residues. V gave up 5 bases and J gave up 1 base; unmatched junction bases: 10. CDR3 nucleotide sequence: TGTGCCAGCAGTCTTAGCGGGAGCCCCAATTCCTACGAGCAGTACTTC. This gives the protein CASSLSGSPNSYEQYF.

The chain combines TRBV5-1 with TRBJ1-1; no clear D gene. The CDR3 is made up of 15 amino acids. With 4 bases removed from V and 8 bases from J, the gap between germline ends came to 21 bases. Germline V lookup: CDR1 SGHRS, CDR2 YFSETQ. This chain's CDR3 is CASSRLSYSTEEAFF. CDR3 DNA sequence: TGCGCCAGCAGCCGCCTCTCCTACTCGACGGAAGAAGCTTTCTTT.

The sample holds a few counts of this clonotype. The rearrangement joins TRBV5-1 to TRBJ1-1; 8 nucleotides line up with TRBD1. The length of the CDR3 is 15 residues. Germline CDR1 reads SGHRS; CDR2 reads YFSETQ. J lost 4 bases, V lost 0 bases, and 5 bases had no gene match. The CDR3 DNA is TGCGCCAGCAGCTTGGGTCAGGGGGCGAGCACTGAAGCTTTCTTT. It codes for CASSLGQGASTEAFF.

The V gene is TRBV20-1, the J gene TRBJ2-1; 9 bases fit TRBD2. Germline lookup yields CDR1 DFQATT and CDR2 SNEGSKA (reference sequence). The junction had 7 bases not matched to a gene; V was cut back by 0 bases and J by 10 bases. The CDR3 contains 14 residues. The DNA for the CDR3 is TGCAGTGCTAGAGAGGTTTTAGCGGGAGACGAGCAGTTCTTC. Its protein product is CSAREVLAGDEQFF.

This clonotype has only a few counts. The V call is TRBV24-1, the J call TRBJ2-1; 7 bases line up with TRBD1. Germline trimming cut 4 bases from V and 5 bases from J; bases unmatched to any gene: 10. Germline-derived CDR1 and CDR2 are KGHDR and SFDVKD. The length of the CDR3 is 16 residues. The CDR3 is CATSDLTGPNHNEQFF. DNA of the CDR3: TGTGCCACCAGTGACCTGACAGGGCCTAATCACAATGAGCAGTTCTTC.

V and J are TRBV2 and TRBJ1-2, with 11 bases that match TRBD1. The CDR3 contains 15 residues. Germline V lookup: CDR1 SNHLY, CDR2 FYNNEI. V shed 5 bases, J shed 2 bases, and the junction held 4 bases outside the gene matches. CDR3: CASSFGQGANYGYTF. Written as DNA, the CDR3 is TGTGCCAGCAGTTTCGGACAGGGGGCCAACTATGGCTACACCTTC.

This clonotype was counted at least ten times. The rearrangement links TRBV11-2 to TRBJ2-7, with TRBD1 matching over 9 bases. The CDR3 extends over 16 amino acids. CDR1 is SGHAT and CDR2 is FQNNGV in the germline V gene. Germline trimming cut 1 base from V and 3 bases from J; bases unmatched to any gene: 7. CDR3 residues: CASSLGRDRAHYEQYF. CDR3 in DNA: TGTGCCAGCAGCTTAGGGCGGGACAGGGCCCACTACGAGCAGTACTTC.

This clonotype was seen more than once but under ten times. V gene TRBV5-5 combines with J gene TRBJ1-1, with D possibly being TRBD1 (5 bases). The CDR3 loop spans 16 amino acids. Germline V CDR1 and CDR2: SGHKS, YYEKEE (reference sequence). V dropped 4 bases and J dropped 1 base, with 17 bases sitting between them. CDR3 DNA sequence: TGTGCCAGCAGCCCGGTAAGGGGCTCAGCGAACACTGAAGCTTTCTTT. This gives the protein CASSPVRGSANTEAFF.

The chain has TRBV20-1 and TRBJ1-2, with 9 bases lining up with TRBD1. CDR3 size: 15 residues. Trimming removed 5 bases from V and 4 bases from J; junction bases left unmatched: 11. Germline lookup yields CDR1 DFQATT and CDR2 SNEGSKA (reference sequence). In DNA, the CDR3 is TGCAGTGCTGGGGGGACAGGGCCATGGTCCTATGGCTACACCTTC. Protein product: CSAGGTGPWSYGYTF.

In this sample, this clonotype turned up a few times. The rearrangement uses TRBV12-3 or TRBV12-4 and TRBJ1-2; D not resolved. Trimming left V 6 bases short and J 4 bases short, with 12 bases between. This CDR3 has 13 amino acids. The chain's CDR3 is CASSKDAPYGYTF. CDR3 DNA: TGTGCCAGCAGCAAGGACGCCCCCTATGGCTACACCTTC.

The rearrangement joins TRBV5-1 to TRBJ2-5; 10 positions agree with TRBD2. Germline CDR1 SGHRS, CDR2 YFSETQ. The J segment lost 1 base and the V segment lost 0 bases, leaving 6 bases of the junction unmatched. The CDR3 has 17 residues. CDR3 nucleotides: TGCGCCAGCAGCTTGGCTCTAGCGGGGGCCCTCCAAGAGACCCAGTACTTC. As protein: CASSLALAGALQETQYF.

This clonotype was detected only a few times. The CDR3 DNA reads as TGTGCCAGTAGCGGACTAGCGGGTCCCTCCTACAATGAGCAGTTCTTC. Its translation: CASSGLAGPSYNEQFF. This sequence joins TRBV19 and TRBJ2-1; 11 bases align to TRBD2. CDR1 and CDR2 (germline): LNHDA, SQIVND (reference sequence). The CDR3 is made up of 16 amino acids. V was pared by 6 bases and J by 0 bases, with 4 bases of the junction left unmatched.

The chain couples TRBV10-2 to TRBJ2-2; weak D call: TRBD1 (5 bases). Trimming removed 6 bases from V and 7 bases from J, with 18 bases in between. Germline CDR1 reads WSHSY; CDR2 reads SAAADI. The CDR3 has 15 amino acids. This CDR3 reads CASRDPFGRVGELFF. The CDR3 DNA follows: TGCGCCAGCAGGGACCCCTTCGGCAGGGTCGGGGAGCTGTTTTTT.

This clonotype was observed many times. J is TRBJ2-2 and V is TRBV6-2 or TRBV6-3, with D perhaps TRBD2 (7 bases). The CDR3 is made up of 21 amino acids. Deletions cut 2 bases from V and 1 base from J, with 26 bases between. The V gene's germline CDR1 is MNHEY and CDR2 SVGEGT. Written as DNA, the CDR3 is TGTGCCAGCAGTTACAGGGAGGGGGAGCGCGAAGTCCCTCTGAACACCGGGGAGCTGTTTTTT. Translated, it gives CASSYREGEREVPLNTGELFF.

The rearrangement links TRBV4-2 to TRBJ1-5, with D possibly TRBD1 on 6 matching bases. The CDR3 runs to 15 residues. Germline CDR1 and CDR2: LGHNA and YNFKEQ. Trimming shortened V by 0 bases and J by 7 bases, and 13 bases separated the two germline ends. The CDR3 DNA follows: TGTGCCAGCAGCCAAGAATACAGGGCGGGCCAGCCCCAGCATTTT. As protein: CASSQEYRAGQPQHF.

This clonotype has more than one count but fewer than ten. This sequence joins TRBV7-8 and TRBJ1-1, with 8 bases that match TRBD1. V shed 5 bases and J 0 bases; nucleotides not matched to a gene: 8. Germline V CDR1 and CDR2: SGHVS, FQNEAQ. This CDR3 comprises 16 residues. This CDR3 reads CASSPWTGSMNTEAFF. CDR3 nucleotide sequence: TGTGCCAGCAGCCCGTGGACAGGGTCCATGAACACTGAAGCTTTCTTT.

This clonotype was detected only once. V is TRBV5-6 and J is TRBJ1-5; possibly TRBD1 for D (6 bases). The V gene's germline CDR1 is SGHDT and CDR2 YYEEEE. With 0 bases removed from V and 8 bases from J, the gap between germline ends came to 12 bases. This CDR3 is 14 amino acids long. CDR3 coding DNA: TGTGCCAGCAGCTTGGGAGGAGGGGGTGAGCCCCAGCATTTT. Protein sequence: CASSLGGGGEPQHF.

The chain's CDR3 is CASSQVRDSYNEQFF. The CDR3 region has the DNA TGCGCCAGCAGCCAAGTACGGGACTCCTACAATGAGCAGTTCTTC. V usage is TRBV4-1 and J usage is TRBJ2-1, with D perhaps matching TRBD2 (5 bases). The CDR3 covers 15 residues. Germline CDR1 MGHRA, CDR2 YSYEKL. The V end was cut by 1 base, the J end by 0 bases, with 7 bases between.

V usage is TRBV6-5 and J usage is TRBJ1-2; D call uncertain. Trimming took off 6 bases at V and 9 bases at J, with 17 bases between the two ends. The germline V gene encodes CDR1 MNHEY and CDR2 SVGAGI. The CDR3 is 13 residues long. The CDR3 loop is CASSLYPHGSYTF. For the CDR3, the DNA is TGTGCCAGCAGCCTATATCCCCATGGGAGCTACACCTTC.

In its sample, this clonotype was seen a few times. The chain employs TRBV20-1 and TRBJ1-2; D is unclear. The ends were cut back, 4 bases at V and 4 bases at J, with 10 bases in the middle. CDR1 is DFQATT and CDR2 is SNEGSKA in the germline V gene (reference sequence). This CDR3 contains 12 residues. The CDR3 here is CSATGSLYGYTF. CDR3 sequence (DNA): TGCAGTGCTACCGGGTCCCTCTATGGCTACACCTTC.

This clonotype was detected only a few times. The rearrangement uses TRBV6-2 or TRBV6-3 and TRBJ2-7; D unclear. CDR1 and CDR2 (germline): MNHEY, SVGEGT. The CDR3 is 16 residues long. Trimming removed 7 bases from V and 1 base from J, with 20 bases in between. The CDR3 coding sequence is TGTGCCAGCACTATTACGACGAGGCCCTCGTCCTACGAGCAGTACTTC. This translates into CASTITTRPSSYEQYF.

J is TRBJ1-2 and V is TRBV2; 11 bases map to TRBD1. Trimming removed 6 bases from V and 5 bases from J; junction bases left unmatched: 8. The CDR3 runs to 15 residues. CDR1 SNHLY and CDR2 FYNNEI come from the germline V gene. The CDR3 DNA follows: TGTGCCAGCAGATCGCCAGGGACAGGGGGTTATGGCTACACCTTC. Amino acid sequence: CASRSPGTGGYGYTF.

This clonotype was seen only a few times. The rearrangement uses TRBV7-8 and TRBJ1-1, with 8 bases matching TRBD1. The CDR3 is 18 amino acids. The germline CDR1 and CDR2 sequences are SGHVS and FQNEAQ. With V trimmed by 6 bases and J by 3 bases, 18 bases remained unmatched. The CDR3 loop is CASSSGQGLRPLDTEAFF. The CDR3 DNA is TGTGCCAGCAGTTCTGGACAGGGTTTGAGGCCTTTGGACACTGAAGCTTTCTTT.